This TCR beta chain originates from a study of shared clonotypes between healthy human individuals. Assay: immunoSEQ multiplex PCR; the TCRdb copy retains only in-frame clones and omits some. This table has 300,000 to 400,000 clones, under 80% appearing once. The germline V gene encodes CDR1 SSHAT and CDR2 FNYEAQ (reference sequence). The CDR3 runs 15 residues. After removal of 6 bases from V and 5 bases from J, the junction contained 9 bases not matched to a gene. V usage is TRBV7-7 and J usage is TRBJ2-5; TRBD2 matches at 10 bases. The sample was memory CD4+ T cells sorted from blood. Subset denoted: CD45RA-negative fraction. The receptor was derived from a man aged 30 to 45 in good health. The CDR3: CASSSLAGVEETQYF. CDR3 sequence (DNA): TGTGCCAGCAGTTCTCTAGCGGGAGTTGAGGAGACCCAGTACTTC.